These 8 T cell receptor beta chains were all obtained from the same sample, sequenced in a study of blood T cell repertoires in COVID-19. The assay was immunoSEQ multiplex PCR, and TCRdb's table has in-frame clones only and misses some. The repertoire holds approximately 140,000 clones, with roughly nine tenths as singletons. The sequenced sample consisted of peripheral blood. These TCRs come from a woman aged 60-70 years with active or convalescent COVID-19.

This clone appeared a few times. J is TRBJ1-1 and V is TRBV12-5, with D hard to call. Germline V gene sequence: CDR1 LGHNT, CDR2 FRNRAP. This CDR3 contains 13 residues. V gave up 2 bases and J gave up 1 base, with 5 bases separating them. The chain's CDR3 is CASGLTGNTEAFF. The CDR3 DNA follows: TGTGCTAGTGGTTTGACTGGGAACACTGAAGCTTTCTTT.

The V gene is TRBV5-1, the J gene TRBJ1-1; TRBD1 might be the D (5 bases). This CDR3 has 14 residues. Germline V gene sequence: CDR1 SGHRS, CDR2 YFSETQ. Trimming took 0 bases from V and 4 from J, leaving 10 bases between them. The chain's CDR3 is CASSLEGRVTEAFF. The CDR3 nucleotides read TGCGCCAGCAGCTTGGAGGGCAGGGTCACTGAAGCTTTCTTT.

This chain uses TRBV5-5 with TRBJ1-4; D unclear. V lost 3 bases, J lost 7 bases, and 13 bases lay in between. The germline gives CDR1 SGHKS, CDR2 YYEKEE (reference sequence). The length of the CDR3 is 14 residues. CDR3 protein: CASSSGWAGEKLFF. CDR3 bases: TGTGCCAGCAGCTCGGGGTGGGCCGGTGAAAAACTGTTTTTT. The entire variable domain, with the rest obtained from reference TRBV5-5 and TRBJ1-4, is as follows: DAGVTQSPTHLIKTRGQQVTLRCSPISGHKSVSWYQQVLGQGPQFIFQYYEKEERGRGNFPDRFSARQFPNYSSELNVNALLLGDSALYLCASSSGWAGEKLFFGSGTQLSVL.

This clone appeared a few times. The CDR3 coding sequence is TGCGCCAGCAGCCATAAGGGACTTCTGAACACTGAAGCTTTCTTT. Translating it yields CASSHKGLLNTEAFF. The rearrangement joins TRBV4-3 to TRBJ1-1, with D tentatively TRBD1 (5 bases). The CDR3 has 15 amino acids. Trimming took 3 bases from V and 0 from J, leaving 11 bases between them. Germline-derived CDR1 and CDR2 are LGHNA and YSLEER.

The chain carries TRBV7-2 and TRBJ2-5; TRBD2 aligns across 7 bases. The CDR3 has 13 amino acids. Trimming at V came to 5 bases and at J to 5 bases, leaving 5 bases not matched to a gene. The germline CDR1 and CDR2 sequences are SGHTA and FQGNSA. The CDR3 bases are TGTGCCAGCAGCCAGCAGGGAGGGGAGACCCAGTACTTC. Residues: CASSQQGGETQYF. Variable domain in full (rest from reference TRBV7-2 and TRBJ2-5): GAGVSQSPSNKVTEKGKDVELRCDPISGHTALYWYRQSLGQGLEFLIYFQGNSAPDKSGLPSDRFSAERTGGSVSTLTIQRTQQEDSAVYLCASSQQGGETQYFGPGTRLLVL.

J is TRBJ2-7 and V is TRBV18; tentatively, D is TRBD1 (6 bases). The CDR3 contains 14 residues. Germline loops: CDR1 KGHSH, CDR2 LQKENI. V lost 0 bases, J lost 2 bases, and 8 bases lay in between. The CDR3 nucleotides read TGTGCCAGCTCACCACCGGACAGAGCCTACGAGCAGTACTTC. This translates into CASSPPDRAYEQYF.

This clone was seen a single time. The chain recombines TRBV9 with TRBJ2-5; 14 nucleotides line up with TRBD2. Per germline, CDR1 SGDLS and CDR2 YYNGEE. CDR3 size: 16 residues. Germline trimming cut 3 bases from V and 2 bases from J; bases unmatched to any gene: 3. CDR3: CASSARLAGGQETQYF. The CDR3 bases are TGTGCCAGCAGCGCCCGACTAGCGGGGGGGCAAGAGACCCAGTACTTC.

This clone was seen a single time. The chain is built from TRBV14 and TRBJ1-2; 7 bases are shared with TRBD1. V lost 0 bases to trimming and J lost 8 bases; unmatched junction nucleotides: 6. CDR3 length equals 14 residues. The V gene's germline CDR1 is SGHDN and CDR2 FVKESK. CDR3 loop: CASSQDRTGGGYTF. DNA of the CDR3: TGTGCCAGCAGCCAAGATCGGACAGGAGGCGGCTACACCTTC.